Listed below are T cell receptor beta chains from one sample, sequenced in a study of cytomegalovirus exposure and HLA in healthy donors. This table comes from immunoSEQ multiplex PCR, and its TCRdb copy is limited to in-frame clones, with some not included. In the table there are 120,000 to 150,000 clones, 70% to 90% of which are singletons. The sample taken for sequencing was PBMCs. Every receptor here comes from a woman aged 18-29 years in good health and CMV-seropositive. The CDR3 runs from the conserved cysteine through the conserved F or W. A D gene is named only where the DNA matches it firmly. For some rows the clone size is stated as once, few or many, or as a class when expanded; others skip it.

CASSYSENYEQYF	TGTGCCAGCAGTTACTCGGAGAACTACGAGCAGTACTTC	few	TRBJ2-7	TRBV6-6	-
CASSLRWDLPEQYF	TGTGCCAGCAGCTTACGTTGGGACTTGCCCGAGCAGTACTTC	-	TRBJ2-7	TRBV7-9	-
CASSRGPLSGRMIYEQYF	TGTGCCAGCAGCCGTGGCCCGCTCAGCGGGAGGATGATCTACGAGCAGTACTTC	-	TRBJ2-7	TRBV5-5	TRBD2
CSVRTSGPTDTQYF	TGCAGCGTTCGGACTAGCGGGCCCACAGATACGCAGTATTTT	-	TRBJ2-3	TRBV29-1	TRBD2
CASSLQRGTNSGNTIYF	TGTGCCAGCAGCCTACAACGGGGGACTAACTCTGGAAACACCATATATTTT	-	TRBJ1-3	TRBV7-9	-
CASSRQGKSGNTIYF	TGTGCCAGCAGCCGACAGGGGAAGTCTGGAAACACCATATATTTT	-	TRBJ1-3	TRBV7-3	TRBD1
CSAGHNIQYF	TGCAGCGCGGGACACAACATTCAGTACTTC	-	TRBJ2-4	TRBV29-1	-
CASSKGQGNQPQHF	TGTGCCAGTAGTAAGGGACAGGGCAATCAGCCCCAGCATTTT	-	TRBJ1-5	TRBV19	TRBD1
CASSTGTGDGYTF	TGTGCCAGTAGTACTGGGACAGGGGATGGCTACACCTTC	-	TRBJ1-2	TRBV19	TRBD1
CASSFFYGLATYEQYF	TGTGCCAGCAGCTTCTTTTACGGACTAGCGACTTACGAGCAGTACTTC	-	TRBJ2-7	TRBV7-2	TRBD2
CASSPRRTSIYEQYF	TGTGCCAGCAGCCCGAGACGGACTAGCATCTACGAGCAGTACTTC	-	TRBJ2-7	TRBV7-8	TRBD2
CASSLDVLKETQYF	TGTGCCAGCAGCTTAGATGTCTTAAAAGAGACCCAGTACTTC	-	TRBJ2-5	TRBV11-2	-
CASSPRQGARYEQYF	TGTGCCAGTAGTCCCCGACAGGGGGCAAGGTACGAGCAGTACTTC	-	TRBJ2-7	TRBV19	TRBD1
CASSLMWRQGLGPYEQYF	TGTGCCAGCAGTTTAATGTGGCGTCAGGGACTGGGTCCCTACGAGCAGTACTTC	-	TRBJ2-7	TRBV27	-
CASSHTNTEAFF	TGTGCCAGCAGCCACACGAACACTGAAGCTTTCTTT	few	TRBJ1-1	TRBV11-2	-
CASNGDYSNQPQHF	TGTGCCAGCAACGGTGACTATAGCAATCAGCCCCAGCATTTT	-	TRBJ1-5	TRBV2	-
CASSFSASGEQFF	TGCGCCAGCAGCTTCTCAGCTAGCGGTGAGCAGTTCTTC	-	TRBJ2-1	TRBV5-1	TRBD2
CATSSRDSTRETQYF	TGTGCCACCAGTTCCCGGGACTCGACCCGAGAGACCCAGTACTTC	once	TRBJ2-5	TRBV15	-
CASLPGLAGIYNEQFF	TGTGCCAGTTTACCGGGACTAGCGGGGATCTACAATGAGCAGTTCTTC	-	TRBJ2-1	TRBV21-1	-
CASSLPSNTGELFF	TGTGCCAGCAGCCTCCCCTCGAACACCGGGGAGCTGTTTTTT	-	TRBJ2-2	TRBV5-4	-
CASSFNNQPQHF	TGTGCCAGCAGCTTCAACAATCAGCCCCAGCATTTT	-	TRBJ1-5	TRBV9	-
CAISESRDGYTF	TGTGCCATCAGTGAGTCCCGGGATGGCTACACCTTC	-	TRBJ1-2	TRBV10-3	-
CASSSRGDLQQYF	TGTGCCAGCAGCTCCCGGGGGGACCTGCAGCAGTACTTC	-	TRBJ2-7	TRBV5-4	TRBD2
CASSLGQGNEKLFF	TGCGCCAGCAGCTTGGGGCAGGGCAATGAAAAACTGTTTTTT	-	TRBJ1-4	TRBV5-1	-
CARSLHDRGIHNEQFF	TGTGCCAGAAGCTTGCATGACAGGGGGATTCACAATGAGCAGTTCTTC	-	TRBJ2-1	TRBV5-3	TRBD1
CAISERLNAQETQYF	TGTGCCATCAGTGAAAGACTAAACGCCCAAGAGACCCAGTACTTC	-	TRBJ2-5	TRBV10-3	-
CASSFPPPRDRVTYEQYF	TGTGCCAGCAGTTTCCCCCCACCTCGGGACAGGGTAACCTACGAGCAGTACTTC	-	TRBJ2-7	TRBV28	TRBD1
CASSFDGLNEKLFF	TGTGCCAGCAGCTTTGATGGCCTGAATGAAAAACTGTTTTTT	few	TRBJ1-4	TRBV11-3	-
CASSPIAGASEQYF	TGTGCCAGCAGCCCTATAGCGGGAGCCTCCGAGCAGTACTTC	-	TRBJ2-7	TRBV5-6	TRBD2
CASSLAGGKKVTDTQYF	TGTGCCAGCAGCTTGGCGGGAGGGAAAAAGGTCACAGATACGCAGTATTTT	-	TRBJ2-3	TRBV7-8	TRBD2
CASTGTGYHNEQFF	TGTGCCAGCACCGGGACAGGGTACCACAATGAGCAGTTCTTC	-	TRBJ2-1	TRBV2	TRBD1
CASSPLRRTEAFF	TGTGCCAGCTCACCACTGAGGCGGACTGAAGCTTTCTTT	-	TRBJ1-1	TRBV18	-
CASSPGTSGYNEQFF	TGTGCCAGCAGCCCGGGGACTAGCGGCTACAATGAGCAGTTCTTC	-	TRBJ2-1	TRBV7-9	TRBD2
CASIPGVVETQYF	TGTGCCAGCATACCAGGGGTGGTTGAGACCCAGTACTTC	-	TRBJ2-5	TRBV2	-
CASSQGPGFLGYF	TGTGCCAGCAGCCAAGGCCCGGGATTCTTAGGGTACTTC	-	TRBJ2-7	TRBV5-6	-
CASRPFTRVREAGELFF	TGTGCCAGTCGGCCGTTTACTAGGGTCCGGGAAGCCGGGGAGCTGTTTTTT	-	TRBJ2-2	TRBV11-3	-